Listed here are 14 T cell receptor beta chains from one sample, sequenced in a study of blood T cell repertoires in COVID-19. Using immunoSEQ multiplex PCR, the repertoire was profiled, and TCRdb retains in-frame clones only, with some absent. The sample yields some 99,000 clones, around 75% seen once. The sequencing sample was made of peripheral blood. These receptors all stem from a man aged 65 to 85 with acute or convalescent COVID-19.

This chain links TRBV3-1 (or the pseudogene TRBV3-2) with TRBJ1-3; D unresolved. The CDR3 consists of 13 residues. Germline V gene data show CDR1 as LGHDT and CDR2 as YNNKEL (reference sequence). V was pared by 5 bases and J by 0 bases, with 5 bases between. The CDR3 loop is CASSTGSGNTIYF. CDR3 DNA: TGTGCCAGCAGCACGGGCTCTGGAAACACCATATATTTT.

The V call is TRBV30, the J call TRBJ1-6; TRBD1 matches at 9 bases. The CDR3 sequence is 17 residues long. J lost 7 bases, V lost 2 bases, and 12 bases had no gene match. In germline, CDR1 is GTSNPN, CDR2 SVGIG (reference sequence). This CDR3 reads CAWSFTPGQGRNSPLHF. As DNA, the CDR3 is TGTGCCTGGAGTTTCACTCCGGGACAGGGTCGGAATTCACCCCTCCACTTT.

The chain's CDR3 is CASSPTLGVEQFF. The CDR3 DNA sequence: TGTGCCAGCAGCCCGACCCTAGGGGTTGAGCAGTTCTTC. The chain links TRBV14 to TRBJ2-1; weak D call: TRBD1 (5 bases). The CDR3 loop spans 13 amino acids. CDR1 and CDR2 from the germline V gene are SGHDN and FVKESK. V was shortened by 4 bases and J by 9 bases, with 13 bases between the two germline ends. Drawing the rest from reference TRBV14 and TRBJ2-1, the complete variable domain is EAGVTQFPSHSVIEKGQTVTLRCDPISGHDNLYWYRRVMGKEIKFLLHFVKESKQDESGMPNNRFLAERTGGTYSTLKVQPAELEDSGVYFCASSPTLGVEQFFGPGTRLTVL.

Only one count was recorded for this clone. The chain is built from TRBV4-1 and TRBJ2-7; a weak D match, TRBD2 (5 bases). This CDR3 contains 17 residues. V was pared by 0 bases and J by 1 base, with 16 bases between. Germline lookup yields CDR1 MGHRA and CDR2 YSYEKL. The CDR3 coding sequence is TGCGCCAGCAGCCAAGATCGATGGGAGAACCGATCCTACGAGCAGTACTTC. Translated: CASSQDRWENRSYEQYF.

This clone was seen only once. V gene TRBV5-4 combines with J gene TRBJ2-2, with TRBD2 matching over 10 bases. Germline V CDR1 and CDR2: SGHNT, YYREEE (reference sequence). This CDR3 spans 16 amino acids. The J segment lost 7 bases and the V segment lost 0 bases, leaving 6 bases of the junction unmatched. The CDR3 nucleotides are TGTGCCAGCAGCTTGGTAGCGGGAGGATATGTCGGGGAGCTGTTTTTT. This sequence encodes CASSLVAGGYVGELFF.

The chain joins TRBV7-3 to TRBJ2-5; TRBD2 might be the D (5 bases). Trimming stripped 5 bases from V and 4 bases from J, with 11 bases between. The CDR3 is 13 amino acids. Per the germline V gene, CDR1 is SGHTA and CDR2 is FQGTGA. The CDR3 coding sequence is TGTGCCAGCAGCAGAGGGCAACGAGAGACCCAGTACTTC. Translating it yields CASSRGQRETQYF. The full variable domain, completed using reference TRBV7-3 and TRBJ2-5, is GAGVSQTPSNKVTEKGKYVELRCDPISGHTALYWYRQSLGQGPEFLIYFQGTGAADDSGLPNDRFFAVRPEGSVSTLKIQRTERGDSAVYLCASSRGQRETQYFGPGTRLLVL.

This clone was seen a few times. The V gene is TRBV28, the J gene TRBJ2-5, with D perhaps TRBD2 (6 bases). V was trimmed by 3 bases and J by 5 bases, leaving 16 bases between them. The germline gives CDR1 MDHEN, CDR2 SYDVKM. The CDR3 is 15 residues long. The CDR3 here is CASSFREQGWETQYF. The CDR3 DNA sequence: TGTGCCAGCAGTTTTCGGGAGCAGGGATGGGAGACCCAGTACTTC.

The genes are TRBV5-1 and TRBJ2-7; D uncertain. Germline values: CDR1 SGHRS, CDR2 YFSETQ. The CDR3 extends over 13 amino acids. Trimming removed 4 bases at V and 0 bases at J, with 8 bases between. The CDR3, as DNA: TGCGCCAGCAGCGAGGCGAGCTCCTACGAGCAGTACTTC. As protein: CASSEASSYEQYF.

The DNA of the CDR3 is TGTGCCAGCAGCTCCCGGGACAGGGGCCTTTATAATTCACCCCTCCACTTT. Protein sequence: CASSSRDRGLYNSPLHF. The chain recombines TRBV5-6 with TRBJ1-6, with TRBD1 matching 10 bases. Losses at the gene ends were 3 bases for V and 4 bases for J; bases not matched to a gene: 7. This CDR3 has 17 residues. CDR1 is SGHDT and CDR2 is YYEEEE in the germline V gene.

J is TRBJ2-2 and V is TRBV5-1; the D is unclear. Per germline, CDR1 SGHRS and CDR2 YFSETQ. V gave up 2 bases and J gave up 0 bases, with 8 bases separating them. The CDR3 extends over 15 amino acids. The CDR3 sequence: CASSFTDSNTGELFF. DNA of the CDR3: TGCGCCAGCAGCTTTACAGATTCGAACACCGGGGAGCTGTTTTTT.

The J gene is TRBJ2-5, the V gene TRBV4-1; 9 bases map to TRBD2. The CDR3 totals 17 residues. From germline, CDR1 is MGHRA and CDR2 YSYEKL. The trim removed 3 bases at V and 0 bases at J, leaving 8 bases unmatched. CDR3 protein: CASSHGGPSGDQETQYF. Written as DNA, the CDR3 is TGCGCCAGCAGCCACGGGGGGCCTAGCGGGGACCAAGAGACCCAGTACTTC.

This clone was seen once. V is TRBV29-1 and J is TRBJ2-3; 10 nucleotides align to TRBD2. Germline trimming cut 6 bases from V and 4 bases from J; bases unmatched to any gene: 10. This CDR3 contains 15 residues. The germline CDR1 and CDR2 sequences are SQVTM and ANQGSEA. DNA for the CDR3: TGCAGCGTGGAGCTACTAGCGGGAAGCTCAGATACGCAGTATTTT. It encodes CSVELLAGSSDTQYF.

This chain links TRBV7-8 with TRBJ1-2; 7 nucleotides align to TRBD1. This CDR3 is built from 14 residues. Germline CDR1 SGHVS, CDR2 FQNEAQ. The junction had 11 bases not matched to a gene; V was cut back by 5 bases and J by 8 bases. The CDR3 DNA follows: TGTGCCAGCAGCCCCGACAGGGTCCACGGCGGCTACACCTTC. Protein: CASSPDRVHGGYTF.

The gene calls are TRBV2 and TRBJ2-7; tentative D call: TRBD2 (5 bases). Germline CDR1 reads SNHLY; CDR2 reads FYNNEI. The length of the CDR3 is 12 residues. Trimming removed 5 bases from V and 12 bases from J, with 17 bases in between. This CDR3 reads CASSTDSLRGYF. The CDR3 nucleotides are TGTGCCAGCAGTACGGACTCCCTTCGGGGGTACTTC.